These 32 T cell receptor beta chains came from one sample sequenced in a study of blood T cell repertoires in COVID-19. Sequencing was performed with immunoSEQ multiplex PCR; in TCRdb, only in-frame clones are kept and a portion is missing. Here the sample spans around 100,000 clones, around 87% being singletons. Sequencing used peripheral blood. These receptors all stem from a woman between 45 and 60 years old with COVID-19, enrolled during active disease.

The count of this clone is one. The V gene is TRBV27, the J gene TRBJ1-1; the D is unclear. CDR3 length: 14 amino acids. CDR1 is MNHEY, CDR2 SMNVEV, per germline (reference sequence). Trimming removed 2 bases at V and 1 base at J, with 8 bases between. CDR3 nucleotides: TGTGCCAGCAGTTTAGGGAGCCCGAACACTGAAGCTTTCTTT. This encodes CASSLGSPNTEAFF.

CDR3: CASSPAELAGYNEQFF. The CDR3 DNA follows: TGTGCCAGTAGTCCGGCGGAACTAGCGGGTTACAATGAGCAGTTCTTC. The chain links TRBV19 to TRBJ2-1; TRBD2 aligns across 9 bases. Germline V CDR1 and CDR2: LNHDA, SQIVND (reference sequence). This CDR3 spans 16 amino acids. After removal of 5 bases from V and 4 bases from J, the junction contained 9 bases not matched to a gene.

This rearrangement joins TRBV3-1 (or the pseudogene TRBV3-2) to TRBJ2-3, with 10 nucleotides matching TRBD2. Looked up from germline, CDR1 is LGHDT and CDR2 is YNNKEL (reference sequence). The CDR3 totals 17 residues. Losses at the gene ends were 4 bases for V and 4 bases for J; bases not matched to a gene: 11. The CDR3 DNA follows: TGTGCCAGCAGCCCTTACGTGGCTAGCGGGGGCCCAGATACGCAGTATTTT. This sequence encodes CASSPYVASGGPDTQYF.

CDR3 sequence: CASRGLAGGRGEQFF. The CDR3 nucleotides read TGCGCCAGCAGGGGACTAGCGGGGGGGAGGGGTGAGCAGTTCTTC. The V call is TRBV4-1, the J call TRBJ2-1; 16 bases map to TRBD2. The CDR3 totals 15 residues. From germline, CDR1 is MGHRA and CDR2 YSYEKL. With 6 bases clipped from V and 9 bases from J, the junction kept 5 bases outside the gene matches.

The rearrangement uses TRBV4-1 and TRBJ2-2, with TRBD1 identical over 7 bases. In germline, CDR1 is MGHRA, CDR2 YSYEKL. With V trimmed by 4 bases and J by 6 bases, 11 bases remained unmatched. The length of the CDR3 is 16 residues. CDR3 in amino acids: CASSRVWDSTSGELFF. The CDR3 DNA follows: TGCGCCAGCAGCCGGGTGTGGGACAGCACATCCGGGGAGCTGTTTTTT.

The rearrangement uses TRBV2 and TRBJ1-2; tentative D call: TRBD1 (6 bases). V lost 3 bases, J lost 2 bases, and 13 bases lay in between. Germline V CDR1 and CDR2: SNHLY, FYNNEI. The CDR3 is 15 residues long. For the CDR3, the DNA is TGTGCCAGCAGTGAGGTTGGGGGGGCGAACTATGGCTACACCTTC. It translates to CASSEVGGANYGYTF.

This clone was detected once. The rearrangement uses TRBV6-5 and TRBJ1-6, with 8 bases lining up with TRBD1. Germline CDR1 reads MNHEY; CDR2 reads SVGAGI. The CDR3 has 14 residues. V dropped 6 bases and J dropped 8; count of bases not matched to a gene: 6. The CDR3 sequence is CASRRTGWDSPLHF. CDR3 coding DNA: TGTGCCAGCAGACGGACAGGGTGGGATTCACCCCTCCACTTT.

The rearrangement joins TRBV7-9 to TRBJ2-7; 9 nucleotides agree with TRBD1. Trimming cost V 5 bases and J 1 base; bases outside gene matches: 6. This CDR3 has 15 amino acids. Germline loops: CDR1 SEHNR, CDR2 FQNEAQ (reference sequence). The CDR3 sequence is CASSERTGESYEQYF. DNA of the CDR3: TGTGCCAGCAGCGAACGGACAGGGGAATCCTACGAGCAGTACTTC.

This chain uses TRBV5-4 with TRBJ1-2, with 7 positions matching TRBD1. Germline-derived CDR1 and CDR2 are SGHNT and YYREEE (reference sequence). The V gene end was trimmed by 4 bases and the J gene end by 3 bases; junction bases not matched to a gene: 9. CDR3 length: 15 residues. In DNA, the CDR3 is TGTGCCAGCAGCCCCACGGGGGACAGCTACTATGGCTACACCTTC. Translation gives CASSPTGDSYYGYTF.

This chain connects TRBV7-2 to TRBJ1-6; D possibly corresponds to TRBD1 (6 bases). Trimming cost V 4 bases and J 6 bases, with 10 bases left between them. Per germline, CDR1 SGHTA and CDR2 FQGNSA. This CDR3 is 14 amino acids long. The CDR3 loop is CASSWQGSNSPLHF. The CDR3 DNA is TGTGCCAGCAGCTGGCAGGGGTCTAATTCACCCCTCCACTTT.

V and J are TRBV12-3 or TRBV12-4 and TRBJ1-2, with D possibly being TRBD1 (6 bases). The CDR3 runs 12 residues. Between the trimmed V and J ends, which lost 3 bases and 6 bases, there was a span of 8 bases. CDR3 coding DNA: TGTGCCAGCAGTTTGCAGGGGAATGGCTACACCTTC. Translating it yields CASSLQGNGYTF.

The chain joins TRBV5-6 to TRBJ1-6; D is unclear. Germline V CDR1 and CDR2: SGHDT, YYEEEE. CDR3 length equals 15 residues. V was trimmed by 0 bases and J by 8 bases, leaving 12 bases between them. The CDR3 nucleotides read TGTGCCAGCAGCTTGGCGCGCCTCCGCGATTCACCCCTCCACTTT. Its protein product is CASSLARLRDSPLHF.

V is TRBV6-5 and J is TRBJ2-7, with 11 bases matching TRBD1. Germline V gives CDR1 MNHEY, CDR2 SVGAGI. This CDR3 has 15 amino acids. The J segment lost 3 bases and the V segment lost 5 bases, leaving 6 bases of the junction unmatched. The DNA for the CDR3 is TGTGCCAGCAGTCCGGACAGGGGGCCTTTCTACGAGCAGTACTTC. It encodes CASSPDRGPFYEQYF.

This chain uses TRBV19 with TRBJ1-1; tentative D call: TRBD1 (5 bases). Deletions cut 2 bases from V and 3 bases from J, with 13 bases between. Germline V gene sequence: CDR1 LNHDA, CDR2 SQIVND (reference sequence). The CDR3 totals 15 residues. CDR3 protein: CASSIRGLGDTEAFF. CDR3 in DNA: TGTGCCAGTAGTATAAGGGGCTTGGGCGACACTGAAGCTTTCTTT.

V gene TRBV19 combines with J gene TRBJ1-1, with 8 bases that match TRBD1. The V and J ends lost 9 bases and 7 bases, in that order; junction bases with no gene match: 13. In germline, CDR1 is LNHDA, CDR2 SQIVND (reference sequence). The CDR3 covers 14 residues. CDR3 nucleotides: TGTGCCAGCTCGATATATGGACAGGGCTATGAAGCTTTCTTT. Translating gives CASSIYGQGYEAFF.

The CDR3 coding sequence is TGTGCCAGCAGTTTAGTTGAAGCGGGGGAGAATACAGATACGCAGTATTTT. It codes for CASSLVEAGENTDTQYF. The chain has TRBV27 and TRBJ2-3, with 8 bases matching TRBD2. This CDR3 spans 17 amino acids. V was pared by 2 bases and J by 3 bases, with 10 bases of the junction left unmatched. Germline lookup yields CDR1 MNHEY and CDR2 SMNVEV (reference sequence).

The chain joins TRBV6-2 or TRBV6-3 to TRBJ2-5; 10 positions agree with TRBD2. With 6 bases clipped from V and 3 bases from J, the junction kept 7 bases outside the gene matches. The CDR3 contains 15 residues. Germline loops: CDR1 MNHEY, CDR2 SVGEGT. CDR3 bases: TGTGCCAGCAGCCGAGCGGGGGGGCCAGAAGAGACCCAGTACTTC. Amino acids: CASSRAGGPEETQYF.

The V call is TRBV5-1, the J call TRBJ2-7; the match to TRBD1 covers 7 bases. V trimming: 3 bases; J trimming: 4 bases; junction bases outside the gene matches: 7. The CDR3 spans 14 residues. Germline V gives CDR1 SGHRS, CDR2 YFSETQ. The CDR3 loop is CASSSPGTEYEQYF. The CDR3 coding sequence is TGCGCCAGCAGCTCTCCCGGGACAGAGTACGAGCAGTACTTC.

This chain joins TRBV6-5 and TRBJ2-1, with D perhaps matching TRBD2 (6 bases). The ends were cut back, 6 bases at V and 10 bases at J, with 13 bases in the middle. The CDR3 runs to 12 residues. Per germline, CDR1 MNHEY and CDR2 SVGAGI. CDR3 sequence (DNA): TGTGCCAGCAGCTCTGCGGGGTCGGAGCAGTTCTTC. Protein: CASSSAGSEQFF.

The CDR3 here is CASSETRKLSYNEQFF. DNA for the CDR3: TGTGCCAGCAGTGAGACACGCAAACTGTCGTACAATGAGCAGTTCTTC. This chain connects TRBV2 to TRBJ2-1; D gene uncertain. V was cut by 3 bases and J by 4 bases, with 16 bases left in between. CDR1 and CDR2 from the germline V gene are SNHLY and FYNNEI. The length of the CDR3 is 16 residues.

The genes are TRBV6-2 or TRBV6-3 and TRBJ2-2; 9 positions match TRBD2. Germline V gene lookup returns CDR1 MNHEY and CDR2 SVGEGT. The CDR3 is made up of 14 amino acids. The V gene end was trimmed by 6 bases and the J gene end by 5 bases; junction bases not matched to a gene: 4. DNA for the CDR3: TGTGCCAGCAGGCCTAGCGGGACGACCGGGGAGCTGTTTTTT. It specifies CASRPSGTTGELFF.

CDR3 coding DNA: TGTGCCAGCAGCCAAGTGACTAGCGGGGCGGGGACCCAGTACTTC. Protein product: CASSQVTSGAGTQYF. The chain joins TRBV3-1 (or the pseudogene TRBV3-2) to TRBJ2-5, with TRBD2 matching 11 bases. Germline V lookup: CDR1 LGHDT, CDR2 YNNKEL (reference sequence). The trim removed 1 base at V and 7 bases at J, leaving 5 bases unmatched. The CDR3 is 15 residues long.

The V gene is TRBV27, the J gene TRBJ1-6, with 8 nucleotides matching TRBD1. The CDR3 length is 13 residues. V trimming: 4 bases; J trimming: 9 bases; junction bases outside the gene matches: 2. Looked up from germline, CDR1 is MNHEY and CDR2 is SMNVEV (reference sequence). In DNA form, the CDR3 reads TGTGCCAGCAGTTGGACAGGGACTTCACCCCTCCACTTT. Translation gives CASSWTGTSPLHF.

The V gene is TRBV18, the J gene TRBJ2-7; 15 positions match TRBD2. V trimming: 3 bases; J trimming: 1 base; junction bases outside the gene matches: 10. The CDR3 totals 19 residues. Germline V gives CDR1 KGHSH, CDR2 LQKENI. The CDR3 DNA reads TGTGCCAGCTCACCTGGGACTAGCGGGGGGCTTCTAAAATCCTACGAGCAGTACTTC. Encoded protein: CASSPGTSGGLLKSYEQYF.

This clone was observed a handful of times. V gene TRBV7-9 combines with J gene TRBJ2-7; weak D call: TRBD1 (6 bases). The CDR3 length is 16 residues. V lost 3 bases and J 7 bases, leaving 22 bases between the germline ends. Per the germline V gene, CDR1 is SEHNR and CDR2 is FQNEAQ (reference sequence). This CDR3 reads CASSFFIGVQGGEQYF. Written as DNA, the CDR3 is TGTGCCAGCAGCTTTTTCATAGGGGTACAGGGCGGGGAGCAGTACTTC.

This clone was recorded only once. The chain employs TRBV5-4 and TRBJ2-7; 10 nucleotides match TRBD2. With 1 base clipped from V and 6 bases from J, the junction kept 7 bases outside the gene matches. The CDR3 spans 15 residues. The germline V gene has CDR1 SGHNT and CDR2 YYREEE (reference sequence). DNA for the CDR3: TGTGCCAGCAGCTTGCCTCTAGCGGGAGTTCTCGAGCAGTACTTC. Translating it yields CASSLPLAGVLEQYF.

The V and J genes are TRBV6-6 and TRBJ1-1, with D tentatively TRBD1 (5 bases). V shed 5 bases and J shed 7 bases, with 14 bases lying between them. Germline CDR1 MNHNY, CDR2 SVGAGI (reference sequence). CDR3 length: 13 amino acids. The CDR3 DNA reads TGTGCCAGCAGTAGAGGACCTACAGGTGAAGCTTTCTTT. It yields the protein CASSRGPTGEAFF.

This chain connects TRBV12-2 to TRBJ2-1; the DNA was not used to check the table's D call, TRBD2. TRBV12-2 is reported as a pseudogene. The CDR3 contains 14 residues. The CDR3 loop reads CASRLECPSDEQFF. The DNA of the CDR3 is TGTGCAAGTCGCTTAGAATGCCCTAGTGATGAGCAGTTCTTC.

The chain couples TRBV11-3 to TRBJ2-2; 12 bases map to TRBD1. The CDR3 consists of 17 residues. Germline V lookup: CDR1 SGHNT, CDR2 YENEEA. J lost 4 bases, V lost 5 bases, and 8 bases had no gene match. The CDR3 protein is CASSGTGGEVGTGELFF. The CDR3 nucleotides read TGTGCCAGCAGCGGGACAGGGGGCGAAGTGGGCACCGGGGAGCTGTTTTTT.

This clone was picked up one time. V is TRBV28 and J is TRBJ1-2; D not resolved. The CDR3 is made up of 9 amino acids. CDR1 and CDR2 from the germline V gene are MDHEN and SYDVKM. V lost 9 bases and J 10 bases, leaving 9 bases between the germline ends. CDR3 sequence: CASGGSYTF. The CDR3 coding sequence is TGTGCCAGTGGCGGGTCCTACACCTTC.

The V and J genes are TRBV28 and TRBJ1-1; D is undetermined. The germline CDR1 and CDR2 sequences are MDHEN and SYDVKM. Trimming removed 3 bases from V and 3 bases from J, with 8 bases in between. CDR3 length equals 13 residues. In DNA form, the CDR3 reads TGTGCCAGCAGTTTCGCGGGGTACACTGAAGCTTTCTTT. It translates to CASSFAGYTEAFF.

The rearrangement links TRBV18 to TRBJ2-7; 8 bases align to TRBD1. The germline CDR1 and CDR2 sequences are KGHSH and LQKENI. Losses at the gene ends were 0 bases for V and 3 bases for J; bases not matched to a gene: 4. The CDR3 contains 15 residues. CDR3 in amino acids: CASSPPGQESYEQYF. CDR3 bases: TGTGCCAGCTCACCACCGGGACAGGAGAGCTACGAGCAGTACTTC.